Each of the 20 T cell receptor beta chains below was sequenced from the same sample in a study of blood T cell repertoires in COVID-19. Some clones are missing from TCRdb's copy, which holds only in-frame ones; the method was immunoSEQ multiplex PCR. Among more than 400,000 clones listed, about 90% were seen once. The sample taken for sequencing was PBMCs or T cells enriched from blood (not recorded which). These receptors were collected from a woman aged 18-29 years who had recovered from COVID-19.

The chain uses TRBV7-2 and TRBJ1-1; D is possibly TRBD1 (5 bases). V lost 2 bases, J lost 5 bases, and 18 bases lay in between. The CDR3 sequence is 16 residues long. Germline CDR1 SGHTA, CDR2 FQGNSA. DNA for the CDR3: TGTGCCAGCAGCTTATGGGGGGTCCAGGGAGGAACTGAAGCTTTCTTT. Its translation is CASSLWGVQGGTEAFF.

V is TRBV30 and J is TRBJ2-2, with D maybe TRBD2 (5 bases). The V gene's germline CDR1 is GTSNPN and CDR2 SVGIG (reference sequence). The CDR3 spans 13 residues. Between the trimmed V and J ends, which lost 3 bases and 6 bases, there was a span of 11 bases. The CDR3 loop is CAWRGLRAGELFF. In nucleotides, the CDR3 is TGTGCCTGGAGGGGGTTGAGGGCCGGGGAGCTGTTTTTT. The whole variable domain, filled in from reference TRBV30 and TRBJ2-2, reads SQTIHQWPATLVQPVGSPLSLECTVEGTSNPNLYWYRQAAGRGLQLLFYSVGIGQISSEVPQNLSASRPQDRQFILSSKKLLLSDSGFYLCAWRGLRAGELFFGEGSRLTVL.

The chain links TRBV5-1 to TRBJ2-5; the D gene is possibly TRBD2 (6 bases). The V end lost 2 bases, the J end lost 1 base, and 12 bases lay between the germline ends. This CDR3 is 15 amino acids long. Germline loops: CDR1 SGHRS, CDR2 YFSETQ. The CDR3 reads CASSLLASLQETQYF. The CDR3 region has the DNA TGCGCCAGCAGCTTACTAGCCTCACTCCAAGAGACCCAGTACTTC. Drawing the rest from reference TRBV5-1 and TRBJ2-5, the complete variable domain is KAGVTQTPRYLIKTRGQQVTLSCSPISGHRSVSWYQQTPGQGLQFLFEYFSETQRNKGNFPGRFSGRQFSNSRSEMNVSTLELGDSALYLCASSLLASLQETQYFGPGTRLLVL.

This chain joins TRBV9 and TRBJ2-3, with TRBD2 as a possible D gene (6 bases). Per the germline V gene, CDR1 is SGDLS and CDR2 is YYNGEE. This CDR3 has 17 amino acids. V lost 0 bases and J 1 base, leaving 15 bases between the germline ends. The CDR3, as DNA: TGTGCCAGCAGCGTAGGAGCGTTGGGCGGGGGCACAGATACGCAGTATTTT. It specifies CASSVGALGGGTDTQYF.

This chain joins TRBV7-8 and TRBJ1-5, with TRBD1 identical over 10 bases. This CDR3 contains 15 residues. Germline CDR1 SGHVS, CDR2 FQNEAQ. V trimming: 5 bases; J trimming: 7 bases; junction bases outside the gene matches: 8. Here the CDR3 DNA reads TGTGCCAGCAGCCGTGGGACAGGGGATGGCCAGCCCCAGCATTTT. This sequence encodes CASSRGTGDGQPQHF.

The chain couples TRBV12-5 to TRBJ1-3; no clear D. Per germline, CDR1 LGHNT and CDR2 FRNRAP. The CDR3 consists of 13 residues. V shed 3 bases and J shed 11 bases, with 14 bases lying between them. In DNA, the CDR3 is TGTGCTAGTGGTTTATCGGGGTCCAGCGCCATATATTTT. Translating gives CASGLSGSSAIYF.

This clone appeared a few times. V gene TRBV29-1 combines with J gene TRBJ1-2; D perhaps matches TRBD1 (5 bases). The CDR3 spans 13 residues. V dropped 7 bases and J dropped 0 bases, with 12 bases sitting between them. Germline CDR1 and CDR2: SQVTM and ANQGSEA. Written as DNA, the CDR3 is TGCAGCGCTGGCCCGGGGGCTAACTATGGCTACACCTTC. Residues: CSAGPGANYGYTF. Full variable domain (rest looked up from reference TRBV29-1 and TRBJ1-2): SAVISQKPSRDICQRGTSLTIQCQVDSQVTMMFWYRQQPGQSLTLIATANQGSEATYESGFVIDKFPISRPNLTFSTLTVSNMSPEDSSIYLCSAGPGANYGYTFGSGTRLTVV.

V gene TRBV7-2 combines with J gene TRBJ2-2; TRBD2 agrees at 9 bases. Germline V gives CDR1 SGHTA, CDR2 FQGNSA. V lost 5 bases, J lost 4 bases, and 14 bases stayed unmatched. The CDR3 has 18 residues. This chain's CDR3 is CASSPPGGGAQRTGELFF. The CDR3 DNA is TGTGCCAGCAGCCCCCCTGGCGGGGGGGCCCAGCGCACCGGGGAGCTGTTTTTT.

This clone was recorded at least ten times. The J gene is TRBJ2-5, the V gene TRBV6-1, with 7 bases identical to TRBD2. Germline V gene sequence: CDR1 MNHNS, CDR2 SASEGT. This CDR3 is 15 amino acids long. The V and J ends lost 4 bases and 4 bases, in that order; junction bases with no gene match: 9. The CDR3 DNA reads as TGTGCCAGCAGTGGAAGCGGGGAAGGAGGAGAGACCCAGTACTTC. Protein sequence: CASSGSGEGGETQYF.

This clone was counted only a few times. The chain links TRBV30 to TRBJ2-7; a possible D gene is TRBD1 (6 bases). V lost 3 bases and J 0 bases, leaving 21 bases between the germline ends. CDR1 is GTSNPN and CDR2 is SVGIG in the germline V gene (reference sequence). The CDR3 is 17 residues long. This chain's CDR3 is CAWRSPTGFRASYEQYF. CDR3 DNA: TGTGCCTGGAGGTCCCCAACAGGGTTTAGGGCCTCCTACGAGCAGTACTTC.

The CDR3 here is CASSVFGGSTEAFF. CDR3 nucleotides: TGTGCCAGCAGCGTATTCGGGGGATCCACTGAAGCTTTCTTT. The rearrangement joins TRBV7-9 to TRBJ1-1; perhaps TRBD1 as D (5 bases). This CDR3 contains 14 residues. The germline V and J ends were trimmed by 5 bases and 4 bases, with 14 bases remaining between them. Germline-derived CDR1 and CDR2 are SEHNR and FQNEAQ (reference sequence).

The rearrangement uses TRBV2 and TRBJ2-1, with TRBD1 identical over 7 bases. Germline trimming cut 6 bases from V and 8 bases from J; bases unmatched to any gene: 16. Germline loops: CDR1 SNHLY, CDR2 FYNNEI. The CDR3 totals 16 residues. This CDR3 reads CASRPPRDSLRDEQFF. CDR3 nucleotide sequence: TGTGCCAGCAGGCCGCCCCGGGACAGCCTTAGGGATGAGCAGTTCTTC.

V gene TRBV28 combines with J gene TRBJ1-3; D gene uncertain. Germline lookup yields CDR1 MDHEN and CDR2 SYDVKM. This CDR3 is 18 amino acids long. The V end was cut by 4 bases, the J end by 0 bases, with 19 bases between. The CDR3 sequence is CASSSYLRGPISGNTIYF. CDR3 nucleotides: TGTGCCAGCAGTTCTTATTTACGTGGGCCGATCTCTGGAAACACCATATATTTT.

The chain employs TRBV28 and TRBJ1-1; D uncertain. V lost 6 bases and J lost 1, with 9 bases in between. Looked up from germline, CDR1 is MDHEN and CDR2 is SYDVKM. The CDR3 is made up of 13 amino acids. The CDR3 is CASSPGSNTEAFF. The CDR3 nucleotides read TGTGCCAGCAGCCCCGGTTCGAACACTGAAGCTTTCTTT.

The J gene is TRBJ1-6, the V gene TRBV30, with 7 bases fitting TRBD1. V was clipped by 7 bases and J by 9 bases; unmatched bases: 12. This CDR3 comprises 14 residues. Germline lookup yields CDR1 GTSNPN and CDR2 SVGIG (reference sequence). As DNA, the CDR3 is TGTGCCTACCTAGGGGACAGAAGCCCTTCACCCCTCCACTTT. Translating it yields CAYLGDRSPSPLHF. Full variable domain (missing parts from reference TRBV30 and TRBJ1-6): SQTIHQWPATLVQPVGSPLSLECTVEGTSNPNLYWYRQAAGRGLQLLFYSVGIGQISSEVPQNLSASRPQDRQFILSSKKLLLSDSGFYLCAYLGDRSPSPLHFGNGTRLTVT.

The chain joins TRBV5-4 to TRBJ2-2; TRBD2 matches at 9 bases. The ends lost 3 bases at V and 6 bases at J; junction bases unmatched: 9. The CDR3 contains 16 residues. Germline-derived CDR1 and CDR2 are SGHNT and YYREEE (reference sequence). The CDR3 loop reads CASSSDKGLAAGELFF. The CDR3 DNA follows: TGTGCCAGCAGCTCCGACAAGGGACTAGCTGCCGGGGAGCTGTTTTTT.

The J gene is TRBJ2-5, the V gene TRBV4-1, with 7 positions matching TRBD1. CDR1 is MGHRA and CDR2 is YSYEKL in the germline V gene. Germline trimming cut 0 bases from V and 7 bases from J; bases unmatched to any gene: 14. The length of the CDR3 is 17 residues. CDR3 sequence (DNA): TGCGCCAGCAGCCAAGATCCCTCCGACAGGGTCATGGGGACCCAGTACTTC. Its translation is CASSQDPSDRVMGTQYF.

The chain uses TRBV6-5 and TRBJ1-5; 11 bases are a match to TRBD1. From germline, CDR1 is MNHEY and CDR2 SVGAGI. J was trimmed by 9 bases and V by 2 bases; bases with no gene match: 9. CDR3 length: 16 residues. The CDR3 loop reads CASSYTTGTGGAPQHF. In DNA, the CDR3 is TGTGCCAGCAGTTACACAACCGGGACAGGGGGTGCGCCCCAGCATTTT.

The DNA of the CDR3 is TGTGCCAGCACACCCTTGGGGGGGGACTACAATGAGCAGTTCTTC. It yields the protein CASTPLGGDYNEQFF. The chain uses TRBV9 and TRBJ2-1; TRBD2 agrees at 7 bases. Germline CDR1 SGDLS, CDR2 YYNGEE. The ends lost 6 bases at V and 3 bases at J; junction bases unmatched: 9. The CDR3 totals 15 residues.

The chain recombines TRBV5-1 with TRBJ2-7; 12 nucleotides agree with TRBD2. The germline V gene encodes CDR1 SGHRS and CDR2 YFSETQ. CDR3 length: 18 residues. J was trimmed by 2 bases and V by 2 bases; bases with no gene match: 11. The CDR3 DNA sequence: TGCGCCAGCAGCTTAACGACTAGCGGGGGATCCGCGACCTACGAGCAGTACTTC. Residues: CASSLTTSGGSATYEQYF.